The rows below give T cell receptor beta chains drawn from one sample of a study of low-dose radiotherapy and immunotherapy resistance in tumors. TCRdb reanalysed the reads using MiXCR and keeps one entry per CDR3 protein. The table includes about 71,000 distinct CDR3 sequences, around 29% detected once. The sample consisted of PBMCs, taken before treatment. The receptors originated from a female donor with ovarian cancer. Each CDR3 is given without its conserved first and last residue.

TRBJ1-6	TRBV27	ASRTGGGSPLH
TRBJ2-2	TRBV10-3	AIGVGSNTGELF
TRBJ1-2	TRBV11-2	ASSLVNLPASYGYT
TRBJ2-2	TRBV13	ASSPEWAPRRGELF
TRBJ1-5	TRBV28	ASSLSGDTQPQH
TRBJ2-1	TRBV5-6	ASTVEIGTINNEQF
TRBJ2-3	TRBV10-3	AISEGAGVDTQY
TRBJ2-1	TRBV5-1	ASKSDGGASSYNEQF
TRBJ2-5	TRBV20-1	SARGGTQY
TRBJ2-3	TRBV12-5	ASGLSREADTQY
TRBJ2-5	TRBV6-1	ASSEVARGKRTQY
TRBJ1-5	TRBV19	ASSLTGVVSQPQH
TRBJ1-5	TRBV5-1	ASRGAFNQPQH
TRBJ2-3	TRBV6-5	ASSRGLAGSTDTQY
TRBJ2-3	TRBV29-1	SVHTDTQY
TRBJ2-3	TRBV7-9	ASRASGTSGSTDTQY
TRBJ2-7	TRBV19	ASSGTSGLKQY
TRBJ2-7	TRBV5-4	ASSLAGTLSYEQY
TRBJ2-7	TRBV28	ASSPWGGREQY
TRBJ2-5	TRBV30	AWRPGLAGVGETQY
TRBJ1-1	TRBV7-9	ASSFSPRRGMNTEAF
TRBJ1-2	TRBV28	ASSLRGGGSGYT
TRBJ1-2	TRBV2	ASSFKGRLNYGYT
TRBJ2-7	TRBV6-2/TRBV6-3	ARSDLGRTEQY
TRBJ2-4	TRBV20-1	SARANSLLAKNIQY
TRBJ2-7	TRBV7-1	ASRPSTGPYEQY
TRBJ1-5	TRBV12-3/TRBV12-4	ASSLGGPRQPQH
TRBJ2-1	TRBV29-1	SVLPQGGYYNEQF
TRBJ2-7	TRBV2	ASSRQGMDEQY
TRBJ2-6	TRBV28	ASAGLLPGANVLT
TRBJ2-3	TRBV24-1	ATSDSGYLDTQY
TRBJ2-7	TRBV6-6	ASSFVPGQGNEQY
TRBJ2-1	TRBV11-3	ASSSRTGPWDEQF
TRBJ1-5	TRBV6-5	ASSYDISNQPQH
TRBJ2-3	TRBV28	ASSLPGGGDTQY
TRBJ2-4	TRBV20-1	SARDSPGRY
TRBJ2-7	TRBV11-2	ASSLVAGTYEQY
TRBJ2-7	TRBV2	ASRSPGTPAHEQY
TRBJ2-7	TRBV28	ASCGSPGGTYEQY
TRBJ1-1	TRBV7-2	ASSLKSSLSRGAGMNTEAF
TRBJ2-5	TRBV9	ASSAPARGETQY
TRBJ1-5	TRBV20-1	SASKPRMGNQPQH
TRBJ2-3	TRBV18	ASSPIGGTTDTQY
TRBJ2-1	TRBV21-1	ASSKALWSSASYNEQF
TRBJ2-6	TRBV19	ASSVQLASSAGANVLT
TRBJ1-6	TRBV13	ASIPSGSYNSPLH
TRBJ2-2	TRBV13	ASSAEAGANTGELF
TRBJ2-7	TRBV12-3/TRBV12-4	ASSFRGANEQY
TRBJ2-4	TRBV6-2/TRBV6-3	ASRTNEGNIQY
TRBJ2-1	TRBV4-3	ASSQDPYNEQF
TRBJ2-5	TRBV10-3	AISTGQEQETQY
TRBJ2-7	TRBV5-6	ASSGPHEQY
TRBJ2-3	TRBV11-2	ASTNPSQGGQY